This T cell receptor (beta chain) was identified in a study of OX40 agonist ivuxolimab in advanced cancers. Study-level background: Ivuxolimab was an agonistic, fully human IgG2 monoclonal antibody directed against OX40 (CD134), a costimulatory receptor. Three dose-escalation patients achieved partial responses, one with hepatocellular carcinoma and two with cutaneous melanoma. In the dose-escalation cohort, nearly 85% of patients were male, and the mean age was 60 years with a range of roughly 23 to 90. Intravenous ivuxolimab was administered to patients every 2 weeks at six dose levels: 0.01, 0.1, 0.3, 1.5, 3 and 10 mg/kg. Prior anti-PD-1, anti-PD-L1 or anti-CTLA-4 therapy was permitted, and checkpoint inhibitors had been received by more than 35% of dose-escalation patients. The purpose of peripheral TCRbeta sequencing was to test whether ivuxolimab changed TCR sequence diversity and led to clonal T-cell expansion. The monotherapy dose-escalation portion (N of about 47 patients) of the phase I ivuxolimab trial is reported in the paper. Of the roughly 51 dose-escalation patients, hepatocellular carcinoma was present in around 20, melanoma in roughly 15, renal cell carcinoma in 9 and head and neck cancer in 9.

To sequence the TCRbeta CDR3 region, genomic DNA was isolated from the sorted cells. TCRbeta CDR3 regions were sequenced using the immunoSEQ Assay. This is the immuneACCESS table as TCRdb keeps it, with only in-frame sequences that have V and J called. A part of the clones is gone; compared with another copy, unresolved V genes explain less than half, and the rest is unexplained. The sample table records roughly 80,000 clones; about 93% of these occur just once. The top ten clonotypes cover approximately 0.32% of the sample. What the work shows at the level of the full study, not this receptor alone: At doses of 0.1 to 3.0 mg/kg, clonal expansion of both CD4+ and CD8+ T cells in blood was seen between baseline and week 6. Antigen specificity was not determined for the clonally expanded peripheral T cells. Low levels of normalized T-cell clonal expansion were also seen in some nonresponding patients. In the 0.1-3.0 mg/kg groups, partial responders were among the patients with the lowest normalized peripheral clonal expansion, particularly in CD8+ T cells. After ivuxolimab, expanded clones were on average more numerous among CD8+ T cells than among CD4+ T cells.

A remark on this clone: The target of this receptor is not known. Base qualities are not provided; no much larger clone lies one nucleotide away.

The germline V gene (reference sequence) yields GTSNPN for CDR1 and SVGIG for CDR2. The CDR3 has 16 amino acids, counting the end cysteine and phenylalanine. The CDR3 DNA has 48 bases and is translated from base 1. Trimming removed 0 bases from V and 5 bases from J, leaving 14 bases between the germline ends. Patients with autoimmune disease history or receiving systemic immunosuppression were excluded from the trial. In every dose cohort, peripheral blood was drawn for TCR sequencing at baseline, cycle 4 day 1, and cycle 7 day 1. The samples were taken from a phase I, first-in-human, multicenter, open-label dose-escalation trial of ivuxolimab. Adults with locally advanced or metastatic head and neck squamous cell, hepatocellular, melanoma or renal cell carcinoma were enrolled in the trial. Before TCR sequencing, CD4+ and CD8+ T cells were separately sorted from peripheral blood.

The input for sequencing was CD4+ or CD8+ T cells sorted from blood, taken in a trial of the OX40 agonist ivuxolimab. The chain was built from TRBV30 and TRBJ1-6; a tentative D call is TRBD1 (6 bases match). This clonotype was sampled from an adult with an advanced solid tumor such as melanoma, head and neck, liver or kidney cancer. The CDR3 is CAWSVLQGLNNSPLHF. DNA sequence: TGTGCCTGGAGTGTATTGCAGGGGTTGAATAATTCACCCCTCCACTTT. Where the CDR3 stops, the reference TRBV30 and TRBJ1-6 genes take over; the full variable domain is SQTIHQWPATLVQPVGSPLSLECTVEGTSNPNLYWYRQAAGRGLQLLFYSVGIGQISSEVPQNLSASRPQDRQFILSSKKLLLSDSGFYLCAWSVLQGLNNSPLHFGNGTRLTVT.